This T cell receptor beta chain comes out of a study of monozygotic twins with inflammatory bowel disease. General study findings and limits: Subtypes among T cells remained indistinguishable. Repertoire similarity did not separate concordant from discordant twins, possibly from limited power. Differences in immunosuppressive treatment may have been a source of added variability in patient repertoires.

TCRdb re-called the 5' RACE reads and catalogs CDR3 proteins one per entry, DNA excluded. The sample has approximately 400,000 distinct CDR3 sequences. The CDR3 is made up of 15 amino acids. As concerns this clonotype: Its specificity is unknown.

Sequencing was performed on blood. The receptor's source is a human donor with ulcerative colitis or Crohn's disease, or a healthy co-twin of an affected twin (not recorded which). The V call is TRBV12-3 or TRBV12-4, the J call TRBJ2-4; TCRdb outputs TRBD2, but without DNA this stays unchecked. The CDR3 is CASSPGTERTNIQYF.